The 17 T cell receptor beta chains below all came from one sample that was sequenced in a study of human T cells and chemical hapten exposure. TCRdb re-called the RACE reads with MiXCR, one entry per CDR3 protein. Counted here are fewer than 350,000 distinct CDR3 sequences, approximately 8% occurring once; the ten biggest clones make up about 1.2%. Stated time point: pre-sensitization, week 0. Specified treatment: therapeutic diphenylcyclopropenone sensitization with weekly scalp DPC. This material consisted of whole blood, taken in connection with sensitization to the hapten diphenylcyclopropenone (DPC). These receptors originate from a man aged 18 to 30 with alopecia areata. Some clones in this sample may be carry-over from other donors' samples.

This clonotype showed up many times. The chain combines TRBV12-3 or TRBV12-4 with TRBJ1-5, with 7 positions matching TRBD1. Trimming took 7 bases from V and 7 from J; bases not matched to a gene: 10. This CDR3 contains 14 residues. The CDR3, as DNA: TGTGCCAGCACCCAGGGGGGGTTGGGACAGCCCCAGCATTTT. This gives the protein CASTQGGLGQPQHF.

This clonotype was detected only a few times. This sequence joins TRBV5-6 and TRBJ2-7; TRBD1 aligns across 11 bases. In germline, CDR1 is SGHDT, CDR2 YYEEEE. This CDR3 region has 17 residues. V shed 4 bases, J shed 0 bases, and the junction held 9 bases outside the gene matches. CDR3 in DNA: TGTGCCAGCAGCGCGTCGGACAGGGGGCTGAGCTCCTACGAGCAGTACTTC. It translates to CASSASDRGLSSYEQYF. Variable domain in full (rest from reference TRBV5-6 and TRBJ2-7): DAGVTQSPTHLIKTRGQQVTLRCSPKSGHDTVSWYQQALGQGPQFIFQYYEEEERQRGNFPDRFSGHQFPNYSSELNVNALLLGDSALYLCASSASDRGLSSYEQYFGPGTRLTVT.

The rearrangement uses TRBV10-1 and TRBJ2-5; D not resolved. CDR1 and CDR2 from the germline V gene are WNHNN and SYGVQD (reference sequence). With 3 bases removed from V and 7 bases from J, the gap between germline ends came to 9 bases. The CDR3 is 12 residues long. The CDR3 DNA reads TGCGCCAGCAGTGAAGGTAGCCGGACCCAGTACTTC. It codes for CASSEGSRTQYF.

This clonotype was detected ten times or more. The gene calls are TRBV11-2 and TRBJ2-3; D uncertain. The ends were cut back, 6 bases at V and 3 bases at J, with 4 bases in the middle. This CDR3 is built from 11 residues. CDR1 is SGHAT, CDR2 FQNNGV, per germline. The CDR3 bases are TGTGCCAGCAGTATTACAGATACGCAGTATTTT. It is translated as CASSITDTQYF.

Notes on this clonotype: At one boundary the junction diverges from the germline segment, which might be a read error. The gene calls are TRBV5-4 and TRBJ1-6, with a possible D match to TRBD1 (5 bases). The CDR3 sequence is 16 residues long. Germline V gene data show CDR1 as SGHNT and CDR2 as YYREEE (reference sequence). CDR3 in amino acids: CASSLWDWREVSSLHF. Written as DNA, the CDR3 is TGTGCCAGCAGCTTGTGGGACTGGAGGGAAGTTTCATCCCTCCACTTT.

This clonotype has more than one count but fewer than ten. The chain uses TRBV6-6 and TRBJ2-3; 7 nucleotides align to TRBD2. Losses at the gene ends were 6 bases for V and 1 base for J; bases not matched to a gene: 19. CDR1 is MNHNY and CDR2 is SVGAGI in the germline V gene (reference sequence). The CDR3 runs to 19 residues. The CDR3 DNA reads as TGTGCCAGCAGGCCCTCCGGGACTACCTTGTACTTGGGCACAGATACGCAGTATTTT. This sequence encodes CASRPSGTTLYLGTDTQYF.

V is TRBV7-2 and J is TRBJ1-6; D possibly corresponds to TRBD1 (5 bases). Germline CDR1 is SGHTA and CDR2 is FQGNSA. The CDR3 spans 15 residues. Trimming cost V 5 bases and J 8 bases, with 16 bases left between them. The chain's CDR3 is CASSGTRGIYSPLHF. CDR3 nucleotide sequence: TGTGCCAGCAGCGGTACAAGGGGTATCTATTCACCCCTCCACTTT.

This chain connects TRBV10-3 to TRBJ2-1; D is tentatively TRBD1 or TRBD2 (6 bases each). Trimming removed 6 bases at V and 0 bases at J, with 15 bases between. This CDR3 region has 16 residues. Germline CDR1 is ENHRY and CDR2 is SYGVKD. The CDR3 here is CAISPAGGPSYNEQFF. In DNA form, the CDR3 reads TGTGCCATCAGCCCCGCTGGGGGGCCCTCCTACAATGAGCAGTTCTTC.

This clonotype was seen many times. V and J are TRBV15 and TRBJ1-2; 8 positions agree with TRBD1. Germline-derived CDR1 and CDR2 are LNHNV and YYDKDF (reference sequence). This CDR3 is 13 amino acids long. J gave up 8 bases and V 3 bases, and 5 bases lay outside the gene matches. As DNA, the CDR3 is TGTGCCACCAGCAGCCGGACAGGGCAGGGCTACACCTTC. Its protein product is CATSSRTGQGYTF. The whole variable domain, filled in from reference TRBV15 and TRBJ1-2, reads DAMVIQNPRYQVTQFGKPVTLSCSQTLNHNVMYWYQQKSSQAPKLLFHYYDKDFNNEADTPDNFQSRRPNTSFCFLDIRSPGLGDTAMYLCATSSRTGQGYTFGSGTRLTVV.

CDR3 sequence (DNA): TGCAGTGCTAGAGAGATTGACAGGGGTGTGGATGGCTACACCTTC. Protein: CSAREIDRGVDGYTF. The V call is TRBV20-1, the J call TRBJ1-2; the match to TRBD1 covers 8 bases. V dropped 0 bases and J dropped 6; count of bases not matched to a gene: 9. Germline V gives CDR1 DFQATT, CDR2 SNEGSKA (reference sequence). CDR3 length: 15 amino acids.

Concerning this clonotype itself: Possible read error: a much larger clone is one base away. This chain links TRBV6-4 with TRBJ1-5; a possible D gene is TRBD1 (6 bases). Germline V lookup: CDR1 MRHNA, CDR2 SNTAGT. The CDR3 sequence is 14 residues long. The CDR3 is CASSEGGWNQLQHF. The CDR3 DNA follows: TGTGCCAGCAGTGAAGGGGGGTGGAATCAGCTCCAGCATTTT.

The chain is built from TRBV27 and TRBJ1-5, with a possible D match to TRBD1 (5 bases). The V and J ends lost 0 bases and 6 bases respectively, with 18 bases between them. The V gene's germline CDR1 is MNHEY and CDR2 SMNVEV (reference sequence). This CDR3 has 17 residues. As DNA, the CDR3 is TGTGCCAGCAGTTTATCTGCCTGGAGTTTAACAGGTCAGCCCCAGCATTTT. This codes for CASSLSAWSLTGQPQHF.

This clonotype has just a few counts. The chain recombines TRBV6-2 or TRBV6-3 with TRBJ2-3, with 8 positions matching TRBD2. This CDR3 is 15 amino acids long. J lost 0 bases, V lost 4 bases, and 3 bases had no gene match. Per the germline V gene, CDR1 is MNHEY and CDR2 is SVGEGT. DNA for the CDR3: TGTGCCAGCAGTTCGGGGACTAGTAGCACAGATACGCAGTATTTT. Its protein is CASSSGTSSTDTQYF.

This clonotype came up a few times. CDR3 DNA sequence: TGTGCCAGCAGGCTGACAGGGGGCCTTTTTTACGAGCAGTACTTC. Its protein product is CASRLTGGLFYEQYF. The J gene is TRBJ2-7, the V gene TRBV6-5; TRBD1 agrees at 10 bases. Looked up from germline, CDR1 is MNHEY and CDR2 is SVGAGI. CDR3 length equals 15 residues. The V and J ends lost 6 bases and 4 bases, in that order; junction bases with no gene match: 9.

This clonotype was observed a few times. The genes are TRBV7-2 and TRBJ2-3; D is undetermined. Trimming shortened V by 0 bases and J by 5 bases, and 9 bases separated the two germline ends. CDR1 and CDR2 (germline): SGHTA, FQGNSA. The CDR3 runs to 14 residues. For the CDR3, the DNA is TGTGCCAGCAGCTTAGCCCCTTCGGAAGATACGCAGTATTTT. Its protein is CASSLAPSEDTQYF. The whole variable domain, filled in from reference TRBV7-2 and TRBJ2-3, reads GAGVSQSPSNKVTEKGKDVELRCDPISGHTALYWYRQSLGQGLEFLIYFQGNSAPDKSGLPSDRFSAERTGGSVSTLTIQRTQQEDSAVYLCASSLAPSEDTQYFGPGTRLTVL.

This clonotype was observed a handful of times. The chain couples TRBV20-1 to TRBJ2-2; D remains unclear. The CDR3 covers 17 residues. CDR1 and CDR2 from the germline V gene are DFQATT and SNEGSKA (reference sequence). V lost 0 bases and J 0 bases, leaving 14 bases between the germline ends. The CDR3 sequence is CSARDQHLNSNTGELFF. The CDR3 DNA follows: TGCAGTGCTAGAGATCAGCATTTGAACTCGAACACCGGGGAGCTGTTTTTT.

V is TRBV7-9 and J is TRBJ2-1; the match to TRBD2 covers 8 bases. V was clipped by 5 bases and J by 15 bases; unmatched bases: 6. There are 11 residues in the CDR3. Germline V lookup: CDR1 SEHNR, CDR2 FQNEAQ (reference sequence). In DNA form, the CDR3 reads TGTGCCAGCAGCCTGGGGACTAGGCCGTTCTTC. Its translation: CASSLGTRPFF.